These T cell receptor beta chains were read from a single sample in a study of regulatory T cells in long-lasting Graves disease. A single record per CDR3 protein comes from TCRdb applying MiXCR to the multiplex PCR reads. The sample yields hundreds of thousands of distinct CDR3 sequences, around an eighth seen once. This same sample was also part of a study on T cells in Graves' hyperthyroidism and ophthalmopathy.

Specimen: peripheral blood mononuclear cells (PBMCs), collected at new diagnosis, from a patient treated with antithyroid drugs. These receptors all stem from a man aged 30-40 years with Graves disease. Both conserved end residues are part of each CDR3. A D gene is named only where the DNA matches it firmly. The size field is filled for only some rows; it gives once, few, many or a size class.

D gene	clone size	V gene	J gene	CDR3 DNA	CDR3 protein
TRBD1	many	TRBV12-3/TRBV12-4	TRBJ2-6	TGTGCCAGCAGTAAGGGGACAGGGGCTGGGGCCAACGTCCTGACTTTC	CASSKGTGAGANVLTF
.	few	TRBV7-3	TRBJ2-5	TGTGCCAGCAGCTTAACCGGACTAGGGGGCGAGACCCGGTACTTC	CASSLTGLGGETRYF
.	.	TRBV5-1	TRBJ2-7	TGCGCCAGCAGTGTAGCAAGTGACGCCTACGAGCAGTACTTC	CASSVASDAYEQYF
.	.	TRBV5-1	TRBJ1-2	TGCGCCAGCAGCTTGTCAGGGGCGCGTGGCTACACCTTC	CASSLSGARGYTF
.	.	TRBV18	TRBJ1-1	TGTGCCAGCTCACCACCGTTCCTAGGGGGGGGGAACACTGAAGCTTTCTTT	CASSPPFLGGGNTEAFF
.	few	TRBV7-8	TRBJ1-1	TGTGCCAGCAGCTTAACCCAGGGGTTGGCTGAAGCTTTCTTT	CASSLTQGLAEAFF
.	many	TRBV7-8	TRBJ1-3	TGTGCCAGCAGCAACGGAGTCTCTGGAAACACCATATATTTT	CASSNGVSGNTIYF
.	few	TRBV3-1	TRBJ2-1	TGTGCCAGCAGCCAGCATGGAGCCGGAACCTACAATGAGCAGTTCTTC	CASSQHGAGTYNEQFF
.	few	TRBV29-1	TRBJ1-1	TGCAGCGTTGAAGAAAGCGGGAGAAGTACTGAAGCTTTCTTT	CSVEESGRSTEAFF
TRBD1	many	TRBV20-1	TRBJ1-1	TGCAGTGCCCGAGGACAGGGAAGTTTAAGGAACACTGAAGCTTTCTTT	CSARGQGSLRNTEAFF
.	many	TRBV12-3/TRBV12-4	TRBJ1-2	TGTGCCAGCAGTTTATCGGACTTCTATGGCTACACCTTC	CASSLSDFYGYTF
.	many	TRBV5-1	TRBJ2-1	TGCGCCAGCAGCTTGGCCAAACCTGAGCAGTTCTTC	CASSLAKPEQFF
.	many	TRBV20-1	TRBJ2-1	TGCAGTGCTTTTTCAGCGGAGAGCTCCTACAATGAGCAGTTCTTC	CSAFSAESSYNEQFF
.	many	TRBV7-8	TRBJ2-3	TGTGCCAGCAGCAAGTTCGCGGATACGCAGTATTTT	CASSKFADTQYF
.	.	TRBV19	TRBJ2-2	TGTGCCAGTAGTATAGATTCAGACACCGGGGAGCTGTTTTTT	CASSIDSDTGELFF
.	few	TRBV19	TRBJ2-1	TGTGCCAGTAGAGCCCCAGGGGCGTACAATGAGCAGTTCTTC	CASRAPGAYNEQFF
.	many	TRBV7-9	TRBJ2-7	TGTGCCAGCAGCTTAGAACCACGCTTCGTTTACGAGCAGTACTTC	CASSLEPRFVYEQYF
.	.	TRBV20-1	TRBJ2-7	TGCAGTGCTAGGTCAGTCCAGGCGATTTTGGACGAGCAGTACTTC	CSARSVQAILDEQYF
TRBD2	few	TRBV7-2	TRBJ2-2	TGTGCCAGCAGCTTAATTAGCGGGAGGGCCTATGGGGACACCGGGGAGCTGTTTTTT	CASSLISGRAYGDTGELFF
.	many	TRBV29-1	TRBJ2-1	TGCAGCGTTGAGAGGGGCTCTAATGAGCAGTTCTTC	CSVERGSNEQFF
.	many	TRBV20-1	TRBJ2-2	TGCAGTGTTGCCCCCTCGAACACCGGGGAGCTGTTTTTT	CSVAPSNTGELFF
TRBD2	.	TRBV14	TRBJ2-7	TGTGCCAGCAGCCAAGATAGGGGACTAGCCGCTGATCACGAGCAGTACTTC	CASSQDRGLAADHEQYF
.	many	TRBV19	TRBJ1-1	TGTGCCAGTAGTATCGACAGGTCCGGTCAAGCTTTCTTT	CASSIDRSGQAFF
.	many	TRBV12-3/TRBV12-4	TRBJ2-1	TGTGCCAGCAGTTTACCAGGGAAACGGAGCTCCTACAATGAGCAGTTCTTC	CASSLPGKRSSYNEQFF
.	.	TRBV18	TRBJ2-7	TGTGCCAGCTCACCACCATTCAGGGCAGGTCCCTACGAGCAGTACTTC	CASSPPFRAGPYEQYF
TRBD2	many	TRBV7-2	TRBJ2-3	TGTGCCAGCAGCCCCGGGACTAGCGGGAGAGTGCTTGTAGATACGCAGTATTTT	CASSPGTSGRVLVDTQYF
TRBD2	few	TRBV5-4	TRBJ2-1	TGTGCCAGCAGCATTACGACTAGCCAGTACAATGAGCAGTTCTTC	CASSITTSQYNEQFF
.	.	TRBV7-2	TRBJ1-1	TGTGCCAGCAGCTATGATTTATGGGGGTTTAAGAACACTGAAGCTTTCTTT	CASSYDLWGFKNTEAFF
TRBD1	many	TRBV29-1	TRBJ1-1	TGCAGCGTTCCTACAGGGGGTGGGGACACTGAAGCTTTCTTT	CSVPTGGGDTEAFF
.	.	TRBV25-1	TRBJ1-5	TGTGCCAGCGGGGAGGGACCCCAGCATTTT	CASGEGPQHF
.	.	TRBV6-4	TRBJ2-5	TGTGCCAGCAGCCGCGATGGGGCCCAGTACTTC	CASSRDGAQYF
.	.	TRBV20-1	TRBJ1-4	TGCAGTGCTAGAGGCAAAAAGGGAACTAATGAAAAACTGTTTTTT	CSARGKKGTNEKLFF
.	.	TRBV6-2/TRBV6-3	TRBJ2-1	TGTGCCAGCAGTTACCAGACCCTTATGCGGGGCAATGAGCAGTTCTTC	CASSYQTLMRGNEQFF
TRBD2	many	TRBV2	TRBJ2-7	TGTGCTAGCGGGAGGCTAGTATACGAGCAGTACTTC	CASGRLVYEQYF
TRBD2	few	TRBV20-1	TRBJ2-1	TGCAGTGCTAGAGCTTTAAAGGGGAGGGCCGGCTACAATGAGCAGTTCTTC	CSARALKGRAGYNEQFF
.	many	TRBV10-3	TRBJ1-2	TGTGCCATCAGTGGGGGGGCCAATAACTATGGCTACACCTTC	CAISGGANNYGYTF
.	.	TRBV13	TRBJ2-5	TGTGCCAGCAGCTTACGCGGGACGACCCAGTACTTC	CASSLRGTTQYF
.	few	TRBV9	TRBJ2-1	TGTGCCAGCAGCCGGGGGAACAGGGGCTCCAGGAATGAGCAGTTCTTC	CASSRGNRGSRNEQFF
.	.	TRBV7-9	TRBJ1-2	TGTGCCAGCAGCTTAGGAGGCGTGCTCGGCGGAGGCTACACCTTC	CASSLGGVLGGGYTF
.	many	TRBV6-1	TRBJ2-2	TGTGCCACCCGATTGCTCATAGCCGGGGAGCTGTTTTTT	CATRLLIAGELFF
.	.	TRBV7-6	TRBJ2-2	TGTGCCAGCAGCTTAGCGGGAGGTAGCACCTACACCGGGGAGCTGTTTTTT	CASSLAGGSTYTGELFF
.	many	TRBV29-1	TRBJ1-5	TGCAGCGCCGGACCCGGGGGGGAAAGTCGTGAGCCCCAGCATTTT	CSAGPGGESREPQHF
.	many	TRBV5-1	TRBJ2-1	TGCGCCAGCAGCCCCCTGGGTGAGTACAATGAGCAGTTCTTC	CASSPLGEYNEQFF
.	many	TRBV28	TRBJ2-1	TGTGCCAGCAGTTTTTCGGACGGAGCCTACAATGAGCAGTTCTTC	CASSFSDGAYNEQFF
TRBD2	.	TRBV27	TRBJ2-6	TGTGCCAGCCGATCCGGGGGGGCTGGGGCCAACGTCCTGACTTTC	CASRSGGAGANVLTF
.	.	TRBV6-1	TRBJ2-7	TGTGCCAGCAGTGCCGGAGACGCTTCCGAGCAGTACTTC	CASSAGDASEQYF
.	.	TRBV20-1	TRBJ2-7	TGCAGTGCTAACTCCGGGACCCTAGGCTACGAGCAGTACTTC	CSANSGTLGYEQYF
TRBD2	few	TRBV4-1	TRBJ2-1	TGCGCCAGCAGCCCCCATGGGGCCCTAGCGGGAGCTCGCAATGAGCAGTTCTTC	CASSPHGALAGARNEQFF
.	many	TRBV9	TRBJ1-1	TGTGCCAGCAGCGTTGGTGGGGCCGGGAACACTGAAGCTTTCTTT	CASSVGGAGNTEAFF
TRBD2	many	TRBV29-1	TRBJ2-1	TGCAGCGTTGCCGGGACTAGCGGGGGGGGTGAGCAGTTCTTC	CSVAGTSGGGEQFF
TRBD2	many	TRBV18	TRBJ2-7	TGTGCCAGCTCCGGGACTAGCGGCCTTTACGAGCAGTACTTC	CASSGTSGLYEQYF
.	many	TRBV10-3	TRBJ2-6	TGTGCCATCAGAGGGGACTCTGGGGCCAACGTCCTGACTTTC	CAIRGDSGANVLTF
TRBD1	many	TRBV10-3	TRBJ2-7	TGTGCCATCAGTGAAACCCACTCCGGGACAGGGGGCAATTACGAGCAGTACTTC	CAISETHSGTGGNYEQYF
.	.	TRBV18	TRBJ2-5	TGTGCCAGCTCACCACCCTATCAGGGCGGTGAGACCCAGTACTTC	CASSPPYQGGETQYF
TRBD1	few	TRBV5-1	TRBJ1-3	TGCGCCAGCAGCTTGGGACAGGGGAGAACTGGAAACACCATATATTTT	CASSLGQGRTGNTIYF
.	many	TRBV11-1	TRBJ1-2	TGTGCCAGCAGCTTTCGCCTGGACAGCCATACTAACTATGGCTACACCTTC	CASSFRLDSHTNYGYTF
.	once	TRBV5-4	TRBJ2-3	TGTGCCAGCAGCGTACAAGGCAGGGCCCACCAGGAGTCCACAGATACGCAGTATTTT	CASSVQGRAHQESTDTQYF
.	many	TRBV11-3	TRBJ2-2	TGTGCCAGCAGCCCCGACCGTGGGAACACCGGGGAGCTGTTTTTT	CASSPDRGNTGELFF
.	many	TRBV5-1	TRBJ2-3	TGCGCCAGCAGCTTGCGCAGGGACAAGGTGGCCGATACGCAGTATTTT	CASSLRRDKVADTQYF
.	many	TRBV28	TRBJ2-7	TGTGCCAGCAGTACCCCCGGGGGTCCCTACGAGCAGTACTTC	CASSTPGGPYEQYF